This TCR beta chain came from a study of blood T cell repertoires in COVID-19. This clone was seen a single time. The ends were cut back, 2 bases at V and 7 bases at J, with 12 bases in the middle. From germline, CDR1 is MNHEY and CDR2 SMNVEV (reference sequence). The CDR3 consists of 15 residues. Clones were read by immunoSEQ multiplex PCR, and TCRdb kept only the in-frame ones, dropping some. The sample yields more than 100,000 clones, 70% to 85% seen once. The sample taken for sequencing was peripheral blood. The receptor was derived from a woman in her sixties or seventies with acute or convalescent COVID-19. The chain carries TRBV27 and TRBJ1-6; no firm D call. The CDR3 is CASSLEHKFNSPLHF. The CDR3 DNA sequence: TGTGCCAGCAGTTTAGAGCATAAGTTCAATTCACCCCTCCACTTT.